This TCR beta chain was identified in a study of response to subunit inactivated influenza vaccine. This clonotype was recorded at least ten times. The CDR3 contains 14 residues. The trim removed 5 bases at V and 2 bases at J, leaving 2 bases unmatched. In germline, CDR1 is LGHNA, CDR2 YSLEER. From the RT-PCR reads, TCRdb called clonotypes with MiXCR, one entry per CDR3 protein. Here the sample spans approximately 700,000 distinct CDR3 sequences, about 15% being singletons. Specimen: PBMCs from blood, collected around 15 days before vaccination. This sequence was found in a man aged 50-60 years who received an inactivated influenza vaccine. This chain connects TRBV4-3 to TRBJ1-4, with TRBD1 identical over 7 bases. The CDR3: CASSEGATNEKLFF. CDR3 DNA sequence: TGCGCCAGCAGCGAGGGGGCGACTAATGAAAAACTGTTTTTT.